This entry features one TCR beta chain sequence. Its target antigen remains unknown. This entry belongs to a study of T cells expressing NK-cell markers (dated by TCRdb to about 2020). About the study as a whole: Three sorted T-cell subsets (CD3+CD56+NKG2C+, CD3+CD56+NKG2C- and CD3+CD56-NKG2C+) from several donors had their TCR beta-chain repertoires profiled. Seven of the eight sequenced donors were HCMV-seropositive and one was HCMV-seronegative. Randomly selected healthy volunteers, three men and five women, were used as the eight sequenced donors. The libraries were sequenced on Illumina HiSeq 2000/2500, MiSeq or NextSeq, producing 2 x 150 bp reads. Beyond this particular receptor, the publication reports: Whether the expanded NKG2C-expressing T cell clones were specific for HCMV antigens was left unclear. In roughly 6 donors, the dominant CD3+CD56+NKG2C+ clonotypes ranked among the top 10 CD8+ clonotypes, making up about 1.0-7.5% of CD8+ T cells. Those dominant clonotypes were again the most abundant among CD3+CD56-NKG2C+ cells in a handful of donors, at about 28.3-60.1%.

To determine HCMV serostatus, a commercial ELISA kit was used to detect HCMV-specific IgG in serum. Peripheral blood mononuclear cells were isolated from blood by Ficoll density gradient centrifugation. Taken from the germline V gene, the CDR1 and CDR2 loops are SGHRS and YFSETQ. Taken from cysteine to phenylalanine, the CDR3 has 16 residues. The DNA sequence is not available. For sequencing, an Illumina HiSeq 2000 was employed. The TCR beta cDNA libraries were made using 5'RACE template switching, a step that added both a universal primer site and unique molecular identifiers. cDNA synthesis was primed from the TCR beta constant segment and was followed by two successive PCR amplification steps. In the source study's methods: Reads were demultiplexed and grouped by UMI with MIGEC, and clonotypes were assembled and quantified with MiTCR. To remove erroneous sequences, TCR cDNA sequences were retained only when supported by two or more reads. The tcR package was used for downstream repertoire analysis, and clonotypes were matched between fractions using CDR3 nucleotide sequence together with V segment. VDJmatch was used to annotate antigen specificity against VDJdb, with one amino acid substitution allowed in CDR3. TCRdb reprocessed the reads into one record per CDR3 protein sequence, lacking DNA. TCRdb, rather than the study authors, made the V and J calls. This sample's listing comprises 400,000 or so distinct CDR3 sequences. 9.5% to 12% of the sample is held by the ten biggest clonotypes.

This clonotype was obtained from a woman aged 50 to 60 in good health. Donor details come from another sample of the same person, matched by shared clones. Sequenced material: blood T cells: a sorted CD56 or NKG2C T cell subset, CD4+ or CD8+ T cells, or bulk PBMC T cells (not recorded which). The chain links TRBV5-1 with TRBJ2-3; TCRdb calls TRBD1, which cannot be checked without DNA. For the CDR3, the sequence is CASSLGGRSFLDTQYF.